This entry lists 8 T cell receptor beta chains sequenced from one sample in a study of T cell changes during pregnancy in multiple sclerosis. Only in-frame clones appear in the TCRdb table, and some are missing; sequencing was by immunoSEQ multiplex PCR. This sample carries under 60,000 clones, about 90% of them seen once, and the ten largest clones take around 0.66%. Sequencing was performed on CD4+ T cells from peripheral blood mononuclear cells, taken after pregnancy. The receptors stem from a female donor with multiple sclerosis, enrolled in a pregnancy study.

This chain connects TRBV4-3 to TRBJ2-2; TRBD2 matches at 10 bases. V lost 2 bases to trimming and J lost 5 bases; unmatched junction nucleotides: 11. Germline V gene data show CDR1 as LGHNA and CDR2 as YSLEER. CDR3 length equals 18 residues. The CDR3 loop reads CASSQNLAGGLDTGELFF. Here the CDR3 DNA reads TGCGCCAGCAGCCAAAATTTAGCGGGGGGACTAGATACCGGGGAGCTGTTTTTT.

The rearrangement links TRBV7-2 to TRBJ1-5, with D maybe TRBD1 (5 bases). The length of the CDR3 is 15 residues. Trimming pared 5 bases from V and 4 bases from J, leaving 15 bases between. Per germline, CDR1 SGHTA and CDR2 FQGNSA. The CDR3 loop is CASSQGWGRNQPQHF. The CDR3 bases are TGTGCCAGCAGCCAGGGCTGGGGTCGGAATCAGCCCCAGCATTTT.

This chain's CDR3 is CASSVGGTSGFTDTQYF. The CDR3 coding sequence is TGTGCCAGCAGCGTAGGGGGGACTAGCGGATTCACAGATACGCAGTATTTT. The chain joins TRBV9 to TRBJ2-3; 11 nucleotides match TRBD2. The germline V gene has CDR1 SGDLS and CDR2 YYNGEE. With 0 bases clipped from V and 2 bases from J, the junction kept 5 bases outside the gene matches. This CDR3 region has 17 residues.

The rearrangement uses TRBV6-5 and TRBJ2-7, with D possibly matching TRBD1 (5 bases). The CDR3 contains 14 residues. Germline-derived CDR1 and CDR2 are MNHEY and SVGAGI. V was pared by 6 bases and J by 3 bases, with 15 bases between. The CDR3 loop reads CASSSVSRGYEQYF. CDR3 in DNA: TGTGCCAGCAGCTCCGTTTCAAGGGGCTACGAGCAGTACTTC.

This rearrangement joins TRBV11-1 to TRBJ1-1; D uncertain. The CDR3 totals 15 residues. The germline CDR1 and CDR2 sequences are SGHAT and FQDESV (reference sequence). Deletions cut 2 bases from V and 0 bases from J, with 10 bases between. The CDR3 coding sequence is TGTGCCAGCAGCTTAACAAAGTTGGTGAACACTGAAGCTTTCTTT. As protein: CASSLTKLVNTEAFF.

The V call is TRBV6-5, the J call TRBJ2-7; 12 bases agree with TRBD1. CDR1 and CDR2 from the germline V gene are MNHEY and SVGAGI. V lost 8 bases to trimming and J lost 2 bases; unmatched junction nucleotides: 1. This CDR3 has 13 residues. The CDR3 is CASRDRGPYEQYF. The CDR3 DNA sequence: TGTGCCAGCCGGGACAGGGGGCCCTACGAGCAGTACTTC.

The chain links TRBV4-2 to TRBJ2-2; 9 bases fit TRBD1. The CDR3 loop spans 14 amino acids. Germline CDR1 LGHNA, CDR2 YNFKEQ. The V segment lost 7 bases and the J segment 13 bases; nucleotides outside the gene matches: 13. In DNA form, the CDR3 reads TGTGCCAGCATTTCCTTGGGAACAGGGGGCTCGCTGTTTTTT. It specifies CASISLGTGGSLFF.

The CDR3: CASRDDGGREQYF. In nucleotides, the CDR3 is TGTGCCAGCAGAGACGACGGCGGTCGGGAGCAGTACTTC. The chain recombines TRBV6-5 with TRBJ2-7; unclear D gene. Trimming took 6 bases from V and 7 from J, leaving 16 bases between them. This CDR3 has 13 residues. From germline, CDR1 is MNHEY and CDR2 SVGAGI.